Reported below is one TCR beta chain. Authors' analysis steps: Cell counts per sample came from amplifying reference gene primers. Profiled with immunoSEQ multiplex PCR; TCRdb holds only in-frame clones, not every one. The V and J calls and the clone size are those of that table, but D and trimming were determined from the DNA. The sample consists of a few hundred thousand clones, around 87% of them appearing once. These data are taken from a study of blood T cell repertoires in COVID-19. Study at large: Samples came from the United States, Italy and Spain, spanning acute and convalescent COVID-19. PBMCs, B-cell-depleted T cells, or T cells were the source of the cDNA or gDNA that made up the material.

Between the trimmed V and J ends, which lost 4 bases and 4 bases, there was a span of 17 bases. This CDR3 comprises 15 residues. Germline CDR1 is SGHRS and CDR2 is YFSETQ. The chain uses TRBV5-1 and TRBJ1-2; D uncertain. The sample comprised peripheral blood. The source is a man younger than 35 with active or convalescent COVID-19. Written as DNA, the CDR3 is TGCGCCAGCAGCGCAACAACCGGGAACATCTATGGCTACACCTTC. This sequence encodes CASSATTGNIYGYTF.